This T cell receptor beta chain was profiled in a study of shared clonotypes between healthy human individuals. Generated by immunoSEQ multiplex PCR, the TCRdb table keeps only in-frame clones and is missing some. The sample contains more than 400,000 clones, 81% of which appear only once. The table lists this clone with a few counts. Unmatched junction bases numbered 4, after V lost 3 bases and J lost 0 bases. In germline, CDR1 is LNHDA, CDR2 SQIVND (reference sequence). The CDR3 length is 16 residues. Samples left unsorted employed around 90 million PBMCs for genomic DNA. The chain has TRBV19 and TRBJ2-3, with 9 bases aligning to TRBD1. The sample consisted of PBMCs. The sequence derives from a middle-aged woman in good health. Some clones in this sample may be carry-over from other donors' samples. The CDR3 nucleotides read TGTGCCAGTAGTATTTTGGGGACAGGGAGCACAGATACGCAGTATTTT. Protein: CASSILGTGSTDTQYF.